This is a list of T cell receptor beta chains from one sample in a study of PD-L1 blockade in urothelial cancer. Sequencing used immunoSEQ multiplex PCR; TCRdb keeps in-frame clones, though not all of them. This sample has tens of thousands of clones, with about 83% found just once. The sample consisted of PBMCs, taken around atezolizumab (anti-PD-L1) treatment. The receptor source for this set is a man aged 55 to 69 with urothelial cancer. CDR3s include the opening cysteine and the closing phenylalanine or tryptophan. D genes are given only for firm matches. For some rows the clone size is stated as once, few or many, or as a class when expanded; others skip it.

TRBD2 TRBJ2-3 TRBV13 - TGTGCCAGCAGAGATTTCGGCGGGAGGCACACTAGCACAGATACGCAGTATTTT CASRDFGGRHTSTDTQYF
TRBD1 TRBJ2-3 TRBV5-1 - TGCGCCAGCAGCTTAGGGGACAGGGGCTCCACAGATACGCAGTATTTT CASSLGDRGSTDTQYF
TRBD1 TRBJ1-4 TRBV5-6 - TGTGCCAGCAGATACGGACAGGGGGTTCCTAATGAAAAACTGTTTTTT CASRYGQGVPNEKLFF
TRBD2 TRBJ2-5 TRBV5-4 - TGTGCCAGCAGCTTGGGGGGACTAGTCATCGGGCAAGAGACCCAGTACTTC CASSLGGLVIGQETQYF
TRBD1 TRBJ1-1 TRBV14 - TGTGCCAGCAGCCAAGACGCAGGGGGCAGAACTGAAGCTTTCTTT CASSQDAGGRTEAFF
TRBD1 TRBJ1-2 TRBV28 - TGTGCCAGCAGTTTACAGGGGGGCGGCTACACCTTC CASSLQGGGYTF
TRBD2 TRBJ2-1 TRBV9 - TGTGCCAGCAGCGTAGCACTAGCGGGTTTCCATGAGCAGTTCTTC CASSVALAGFHEQFF
- TRBJ1-2 TRBV6-6 once TGTGCCAGCAGTTATGGGGCAGGGGAAGAGAGCTACACCTTC CASSYGAGEESYTF
- TRBJ2-2 TRBV7-9 - TGTGCCAGCACCTCCGGCGGGGTTTCCGGGGAGCTGTTTTTT CASTSGGVSGELFF
- TRBJ2-7 TRBV7-2 - TGTGCCAGCAGCTTAGTGGTGGGTGGGGGGGCCGCTTCCTACGAGCAGTACTTC CASSLVVGGGAASYEQYF
TRBD2 TRBJ2-5 TRBV6-5 - TGTGCCAGCAGGGCAACTAGCGGTAGCGGTGGGACCCAGTACTTC CASRATSGSGGTQYF
TRBD2 TRBJ2-1 TRBV6-5 - TGTGCCAGCAGTCCCCTAGCGGGAGGGCCACATGAGCAGTTCTTC CASSPLAGGPHEQFF
- TRBJ2-5 TRBV11-2 - TGTGCCAGCACCCGACAGGGAGGATTAGAGACCCAGTACTTC CASTRQGGLETQYF
- TRBJ2-3 TRBV9 few TGTGCCAGCAGCGTAGCTTCTTCCGGGGATTGGAGGACAGATACGCAGTATTTT CASSVASSGDWRTDTQYF
- TRBJ2-7 TRBV28 - TGTGCCAGCAGTTTCGGGGGGCGCGACGAGCAGTACTTC CASSFGGRDEQYF
- TRBJ1-3 TRBV7-2 few TGTGCCAGCAGCTTAGACAGCTCTGGAAACACCATATATTTT CASSLDSSGNTIYF
- TRBJ2-1 TRBV11-1 - TGTGCCAGCAGCTTAGATCAGGGGTACGAGCAGTTCTTC CASSLDQGYEQFF
- TRBJ1-2 TRBV6-6 - TGTGCCAGCAGTCCACGGGGGGGATGGGGCTACACCTTC CASSPRGGWGYTF
TRBD1 TRBJ2-7 TRBV7-6 - TGTGCCAGCAGCTTACCGGGACAGGGTCCCTACGAGCAGTACTTC CASSLPGQGPYEQYF
- TRBJ2-7 TRBV7-3 once TGTGCCAGCAGCTCCGACAGGATCTCCTACGAGCAGTACTTC CASSSDRISYEQYF